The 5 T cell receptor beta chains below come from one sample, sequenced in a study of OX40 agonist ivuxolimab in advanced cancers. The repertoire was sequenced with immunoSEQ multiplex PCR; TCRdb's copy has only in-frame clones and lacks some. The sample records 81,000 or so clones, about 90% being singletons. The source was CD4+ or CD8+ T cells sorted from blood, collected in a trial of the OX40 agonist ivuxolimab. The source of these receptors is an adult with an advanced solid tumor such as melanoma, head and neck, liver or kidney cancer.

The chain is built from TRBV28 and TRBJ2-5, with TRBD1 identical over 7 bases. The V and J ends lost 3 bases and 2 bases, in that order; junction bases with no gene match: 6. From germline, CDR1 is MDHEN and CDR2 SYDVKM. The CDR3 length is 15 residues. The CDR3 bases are TGTGCCAGCAGTTTTTTACAGGGGATGCAAGAGACCCAGTACTTC. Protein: CASSFLQGMQETQYF.

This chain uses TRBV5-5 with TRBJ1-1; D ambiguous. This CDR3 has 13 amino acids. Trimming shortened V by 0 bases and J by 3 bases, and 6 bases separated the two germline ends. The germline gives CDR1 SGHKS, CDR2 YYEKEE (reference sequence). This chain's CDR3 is CASSLGDHTEAFF. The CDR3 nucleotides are TGTGCCAGCAGCTTGGGTGATCACACTGAAGCTTTCTTT. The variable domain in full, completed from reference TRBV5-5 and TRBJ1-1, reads DAGVTQSPTHLIKTRGQQVTLRCSPISGHKSVSWYQQVLGQGPQFIFQYYEKEERGRGNFPDRFSARQFPNYSSELNVNALLLGDSALYLCASSLGDHTEAFFGQGTRLTVV.

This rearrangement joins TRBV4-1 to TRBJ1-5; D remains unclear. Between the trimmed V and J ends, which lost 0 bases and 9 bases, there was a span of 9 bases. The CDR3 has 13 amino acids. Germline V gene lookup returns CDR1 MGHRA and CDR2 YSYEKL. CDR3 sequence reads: CASSQESGWPQHF. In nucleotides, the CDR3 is TGCGCCAGCAGCCAAGAATCGGGGTGGCCCCAGCATTTT.

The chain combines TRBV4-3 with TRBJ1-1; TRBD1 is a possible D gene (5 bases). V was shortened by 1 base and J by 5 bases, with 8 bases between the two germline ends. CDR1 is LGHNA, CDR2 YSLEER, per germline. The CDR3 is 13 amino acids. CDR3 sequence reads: CASSQVQGTEAFF. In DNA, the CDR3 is TGCGCCAGCAGCCAAGTCCAGGGAACTGAAGCTTTCTTT.

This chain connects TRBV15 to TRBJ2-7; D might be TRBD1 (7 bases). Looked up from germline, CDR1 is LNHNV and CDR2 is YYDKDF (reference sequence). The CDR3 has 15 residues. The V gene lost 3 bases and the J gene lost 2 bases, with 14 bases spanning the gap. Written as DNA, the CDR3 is TGTGCCACCAGCAGGGAGGGGGCTTTCACCTACGAGCAGTACTTC. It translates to CATSREGAFTYEQYF. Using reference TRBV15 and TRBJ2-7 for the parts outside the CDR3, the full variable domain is DAMVIQNPRYQVTQFGKPVTLSCSQTLNHNVMYWYQQKSSQAPKLLFHYYDKDFNNEADTPDNFQSRRPNTSFCFLDIRSPGLGDTAMYLCATSREGAFTYEQYFGPGTRLTVT.